The 4 T cell receptor beta chains reported below all come from one sample, sequenced in a study of CXCR3-negative and CXCR3-positive naive CD8 T cells. Through 5' RACE with UMI labels, the TRB cDNA libraries were prepared. TCRdb reprocessed the 5' RACE reads, with one entry per CDR3 protein and no DNA. Recorded for this sample: 100,000 to 150,000 distinct CDR3 sequences. What was sequenced was naive CXCR3- CD8+ T cells from blood. Subset noted: CD45RO-CCR7+CD27+CD95- naive CD8+ T cells lacking CXCR3 (TNR3-). Every receptor here comes from a human donor in good health. Some clones in this sample may be carry-over from other donors' samples.

The chain is built from TRBV12-3 or TRBV12-4 and TRBJ2-2; TCRdb reports TRBD2, a call that lacks DNA to check it against. The CDR3 runs to 15 residues. The CDR3 protein is CASSPRPGSAGELFF.

V and J are TRBV20-1 and TRBJ1-2. This CDR3 region has 14 residues. Germline assignment: CDR1 DFQATT and CDR2 SNEGSKA (reference sequence). Here the CDR3 reads CSARDRPSNYGYTF.

The CDR3 spells CASSITGLRTNEQFF. V usage is TRBV19 and J usage is TRBJ2-1. Germline assignment: CDR1 LNHDA and CDR2 SQIVND (reference sequence). The CDR3 is 15 residues long.

This chain uses TRBV30 with TRBJ1-2. This CDR3 has 12 residues. Germline V gives CDR1 GTSNPN, CDR2 SVGIG (reference sequence). The CDR3: CAGDAWNYGYTF.